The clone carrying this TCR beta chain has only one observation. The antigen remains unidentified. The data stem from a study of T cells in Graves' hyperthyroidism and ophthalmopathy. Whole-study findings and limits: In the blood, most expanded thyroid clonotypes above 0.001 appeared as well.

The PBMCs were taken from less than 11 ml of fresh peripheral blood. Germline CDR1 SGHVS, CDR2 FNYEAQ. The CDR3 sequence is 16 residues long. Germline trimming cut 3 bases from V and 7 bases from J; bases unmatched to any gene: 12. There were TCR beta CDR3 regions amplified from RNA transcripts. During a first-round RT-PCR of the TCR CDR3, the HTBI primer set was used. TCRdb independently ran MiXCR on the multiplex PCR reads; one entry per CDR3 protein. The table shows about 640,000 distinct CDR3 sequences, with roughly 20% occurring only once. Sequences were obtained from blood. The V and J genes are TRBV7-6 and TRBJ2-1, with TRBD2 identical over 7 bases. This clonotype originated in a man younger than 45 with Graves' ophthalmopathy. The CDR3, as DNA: TGTGCCAGCAGCTTTTTTACTACCTCGGGGGGTAATGAGCAGTTCTTC. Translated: CASSFFTTSGGNEQFF.